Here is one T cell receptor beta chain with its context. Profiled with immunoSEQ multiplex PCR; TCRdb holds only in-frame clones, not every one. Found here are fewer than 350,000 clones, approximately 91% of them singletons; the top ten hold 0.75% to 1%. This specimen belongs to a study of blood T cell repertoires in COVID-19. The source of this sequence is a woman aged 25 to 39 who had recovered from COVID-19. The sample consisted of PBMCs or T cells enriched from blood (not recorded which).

The CDR3 loop is CASSEAWGGPLYEQYF. In DNA, the CDR3 is TGTGCCAGCAGTGAGGCGTGGGGGGGCCCGTTATACGAGCAGTACTTC. The rearrangement links TRBV6-1 to TRBJ2-7; TRBD2 is a possible D gene (7 bases). Germline values: CDR1 MNHNS, CDR2 SASEGT. Trimming removed 3 bases at V and 4 bases at J, with 19 bases between. This CDR3 has 16 amino acids.